A selection of T cell receptor beta chains follows, all from one sample in a study of blood T cell repertoires in COVID-19. Here immunoSEQ multiplex PCR was the method, and the copy in TCRdb shows in-frame clones only, minus some. This sample yields 60,000 or so clones, of which approximately 85% are seen a single time; 15% to 20% belongs to the top ten. Source material: peripheral blood. These receptors came from a human donor in a cohort sampled during active COVID-19. CDR3s include the opening cysteine and the closing phenylalanine or tryptophan. D genes are given only for firm matches. Only some rows state a clone size, as once, few, many or a class for expanded clones.

D gene: TRBD1; J gene: TRBJ2-7; V gene: TRBV3-1/TRBV3-2; clone size: NA; CDR3 DNA: TGTGCCAGCAGACAGGGGAACGAGCAGTACTTC; CDR3 protein: CASRQGNEQYF
D gene: TRBD1; J gene: TRBJ2-4; V gene: TRBV29-1; clone size: NA; CDR3 DNA: TGCAGCGTCGTGGGACAGGAGACACTAGGAGGCAAAAACATTCAGTACTTC; CDR3 protein: CSVVGQETLGGKNIQYF
D gene: TRBD1; J gene: TRBJ1-2; V gene: TRBV6-4; clone size: NA; CDR3 DNA: TGTGCCAGCACTTCAAGGGGGCCGAGTGGCTACACCTTC; CDR3 protein: CASTSRGPSGYTF
D gene: NA; J gene: TRBJ1-1; V gene: TRBV5-8; clone size: NA; CDR3 DNA: TGTGCCAGCCACCCAAGACCGGGACAAATAATGAACACTGAAGCTTTCTTT; CDR3 protein: CASHPRPGQIMNTEAFF
D gene: NA; J gene: TRBJ2-2; V gene: TRBV7-9; clone size: NA; CDR3 DNA: TGTGCCAGCAGCTTAGCTATCGGGGGGAACACCGGGGAGCTGTTTTTT; CDR3 protein: CASSLAIGGNTGELFF
D gene: NA; J gene: TRBJ2-1; V gene: TRBV7-9; clone size: NA; CDR3 DNA: TGTGCCAGCAGCTCGGGACTGAACTACAATGAGCAGTTCTTC; CDR3 protein: CASSSGLNYNEQFF
D gene: NA; J gene: TRBJ1-3; V gene: TRBV11-2; clone size: NA; CDR3 DNA: TGTGCCAGCGCTCTCAGAATCGCTCGCACCATATATTTT; CDR3 protein: CASALRIARTIYF
D gene: TRBD2; J gene: TRBJ2-7; V gene: TRBV7-2; clone size: NA; CDR3 DNA: TGTGCCAGCAGCCCCGTTCTTAGCGGGGCAGGCGAGCAGTACTTC; CDR3 protein: CASSPVLSGAGEQYF
D gene: TRBD2; J gene: TRBJ2-7; V gene: TRBV11-2; clone size: NA; CDR3 DNA: TGTGCCAGCAATTCGGGACTACTTTCTCCCGAGCAGTACTTC; CDR3 protein: CASNSGLLSPEQYF
D gene: NA; J gene: TRBJ2-2; V gene: TRBV11-2; clone size: NA; CDR3 DNA: TGTGCCAGCAGCGAGGCTTTTGGCTCCGGGGAGCTGTTTTTT; CDR3 protein: CASSEAFGSGELFF
D gene: NA; J gene: TRBJ2-2; V gene: TRBV7-3; clone size: NA; CDR3 DNA: TGTGCCAGCAGCACCCGGGGGGCGGAGGCCGGGGAGCTGTTTTTT; CDR3 protein: CASSTRGAEAGELFF
D gene: NA; J gene: TRBJ2-5; V gene: TRBV6-5; clone size: NA; CDR3 DNA: TGTGCCAGCAGAACAATAGAGACCCAGTACTTC; CDR3 protein: CASRTIETQYF
D gene: NA; J gene: TRBJ2-3; V gene: TRBV20-1; clone size: NA; CDR3 DNA: TGCAGTGCGGCAAACACAGATACGCAGTATTTT; CDR3 protein: CSAANTDTQYF
D gene: TRBD1; J gene: TRBJ1-1; V gene: TRBV6-5; clone size: NA; CDR3 DNA: TGTGCCAGCAGTTATGGACAGGGAGACACTGAAGCTTTCTTT; CDR3 protein: CASSYGQGDTEAFF
D gene: TRBD1; J gene: TRBJ1-2; V gene: TRBV14; clone size: NA; CDR3 DNA: TGTGCCAGCAGCCAAGTTGGACAGGGGCCACCTTATGGCTACACCTTC; CDR3 protein: CASSQVGQGPPYGYTF
D gene: TRBD2; J gene: TRBJ2-3; V gene: TRBV19; clone size: NA; CDR3 DNA: TGTGCCAGTAGGGAACTAGCGGGGGTAAGAGATACGCAGTATTTT; CDR3 protein: CASRELAGVRDTQYF
D gene: NA; J gene: TRBJ1-3; V gene: TRBV6-5; clone size: many; CDR3 DNA: TGTGCCAGCAGTTGGGGGCCGGGTGGAAACACCATATATTTT; CDR3 protein: CASSWGPGGNTIYF
D gene: NA; J gene: TRBJ2-7; V gene: TRBV4-3; clone size: NA; CDR3 DNA: TGCGCCAGCAGCCAAGATTGGGGCGCCAGGGGGGACGACGAGCAGTACTTC; CDR3 protein: CASSQDWGARGDDEQYF
D gene: TRBD2; J gene: TRBJ2-3; V gene: TRBV3-1/TRBV3-2; clone size: once; CDR3 DNA: TGTGCCAGCAGCCAAAACCGGGGGGGGGCAGATACGCAGTATTTT; CDR3 protein: CASSQNRGGADTQYF
D gene: TRBD2; J gene: TRBJ2-3; V gene: TRBV11-3; clone size: NA; CDR3 DNA: TGTGCCAGCAGCCCCTGGACTAGCCTAACAGATACGCAGTATTTT; CDR3 protein: CASSPWTSLTDTQYF
D gene: NA; J gene: TRBJ2-7; V gene: TRBV4-1; clone size: NA; CDR3 DNA: TGCGCCAGCAGCCAATTACCCAGGGGTTACGAGCAGTACTTC; CDR3 protein: CASSQLPRGYEQYF
D gene: TRBD1; J gene: TRBJ2-7; V gene: TRBV5-4; clone size: NA; CDR3 DNA: TGTGCCAGCAGCTTGGAGGCAGGGGGATTCTACGAGCAGTACTTC; CDR3 protein: CASSLEAGGFYEQYF
D gene: NA; J gene: TRBJ2-5; V gene: TRBV21-1; clone size: NA; CDR3 DNA: TGTGCCAGCAGCAAACCCGGACTAGATCAAGAGACCCAGTACTTC; CDR3 protein: CASSKPGLDQETQYF
D gene: TRBD1; J gene: TRBJ1-2; V gene: TRBV19; clone size: NA; CDR3 DNA: TGTGCCAGTAGTATCGCGGGACAGTATCATGGCTACACCTTC; CDR3 protein: CASSIAGQYHGYTF
D gene: TRBD1; J gene: TRBJ2-1; V gene: TRBV19; clone size: once; CDR3 DNA: TGTGCCAGTAGCCCTCAGGGCGGGACAGGAGCGTACAATGAGCAGTTCTTC; CDR3 protein: CASSPQGGTGAYNEQFF
D gene: TRBD1; J gene: TRBJ1-2; V gene: TRBV18; clone size: NA; CDR3 DNA: TGTGCCAGCTCACCGCAGGGACAGGGAGTCTCCTATGGCTACACCTTC; CDR3 protein: CASSPQGQGVSYGYTF
D gene: NA; J gene: TRBJ1-5; V gene: TRBV3-1/TRBV3-2; clone size: NA; CDR3 DNA: TGTGCCAGCAAGGGGAGGGGTAGCAATCAGCCCCAGCATTTT; CDR3 protein: CASKGRGSNQPQHF
D gene: NA; J gene: TRBJ2-2; V gene: TRBV20-1; clone size: NA; CDR3 DNA: TGCAGTGCTAGTCCCACGAACACCGGGGAGCTGTTTTTT; CDR3 protein: CSASPTNTGELFF
D gene: NA; J gene: TRBJ2-3; V gene: TRBV6-5; clone size: NA; CDR3 DNA: TGTGCCAGCAGTTACAATCCGAACGGTGATACGCAGTATTTT; CDR3 protein: CASSYNPNGDTQYF
D gene: NA; J gene: TRBJ2-3; V gene: TRBV5-4; clone size: few; CDR3 DNA: TGTGCCAGCAGCCCAACTAGAACAGATACGCAGTATTTT; CDR3 protein: CASSPTRTDTQYF
D gene: TRBD1; J gene: TRBJ1-1; V gene: TRBV27; clone size: NA; CDR3 DNA: TGTGCCAGCAGTTTTTTACAGGGGGAAGCTTTCTTT; CDR3 protein: CASSFLQGEAFF
D gene: NA; J gene: TRBJ2-1; V gene: TRBV19; clone size: few; CDR3 DNA: TGTGCCAGTAGTACAAGACCGGGGAAAGCCTACAATGAGCAGTTCTTC; CDR3 protein: CASSTRPGKAYNEQFF
D gene: TRBD1; J gene: TRBJ1-2; V gene: TRBV19; clone size: NA; CDR3 DNA: TGTGCCAGCCAACGGGGGGACAGGGCTGGCTACACCTTC; CDR3 protein: CASQRGDRAGYTF
D gene: NA; J gene: TRBJ2-1; V gene: TRBV9; clone size: NA; CDR3 DNA: TGTGCCAGCAGCTTCTCCTTGGGAGGGGGGCCATACAATGAGCAGTTCTTC; CDR3 protein: CASSFSLGGGPYNEQFF
D gene: TRBD1; J gene: TRBJ1-6; V gene: TRBV4-1; clone size: NA; CDR3 DNA: TGCGCCAGCAGCCAAGATGTGGGGGACAGGGGGCTATCACCCCTCCACTTT; CDR3 protein: CASSQDVGDRGLSPLHF
D gene: NA; J gene: TRBJ2-2; V gene: TRBV18; clone size: NA; CDR3 DNA: TGTGCCAGCTCACCGAGGACAGCATACGGGGAGCTGTTTTTT; CDR3 protein: CASSPRTAYGELFF
D gene: TRBD1; J gene: TRBJ1-1; V gene: TRBV7-8; clone size: NA; CDR3 DNA: TGTGCCAGCAGCTTACGGGGACAGGGTGTGACTGAAGCTTTCTTT; CDR3 protein: CASSLRGQGVTEAFF
D gene: NA; J gene: TRBJ1-2; V gene: TRBV7-9; clone size: NA; CDR3 DNA: TGTGCCAGCAGCTTAGCGGGGGGGACCAACTATGGCTACACCTTC; CDR3 protein: CASSLAGGTNYGYTF
D gene: NA; J gene: TRBJ2-2; V gene: TRBV5-1; clone size: NA; CDR3 DNA: TGCGCCAGCCGAGGGGGGGCGGACACCGGGGAGCTGTTTTTT; CDR3 protein: CASRGGADTGELFF
D gene: NA; J gene: TRBJ2-3; V gene: TRBV2; clone size: NA; CDR3 DNA: TGTGCCAGCAGAACAGACACAGATACGCAGTATTTT; CDR3 protein: CASRTDTDTQYF
D gene: NA; J gene: TRBJ2-3; V gene: TRBV24-1; clone size: NA; CDR3 DNA: TGTGCCACCAGTGATTCCCCACAGGGCCCCACAGATACGCAGTATTTT; CDR3 protein: CATSDSPQGPTDTQYF
D gene: TRBD1; J gene: TRBJ2-7; V gene: TRBV10-3; clone size: NA; CDR3 DNA: TGTGCCATCAGTGAGTCCGGGACAGGTGGGTACGAGCAGTACTTC; CDR3 protein: CAISESGTGGYEQYF
D gene: NA; J gene: TRBJ1-1; V gene: TRBV7-2; clone size: NA; CDR3 DNA: TGTGCCAGCAGACCTGACGGCGGTGAAGCTTTCTTT; CDR3 protein: CASRPDGGEAFF
D gene: NA; J gene: TRBJ1-6; V gene: TRBV9; clone size: NA; CDR3 DNA: TGTGCCAGCAGCGTAGGGGAGGGTCCCCTCCACTTT; CDR3 protein: CASSVGEGPLHF
D gene: TRBD1; J gene: TRBJ1-1; V gene: TRBV9; clone size: NA; CDR3 DNA: TGTGCCAGCAGCGCAAGGGACAGTTTGAACACTGAAGCTTTCTTT; CDR3 protein: CASSARDSLNTEAFF
D gene: NA; J gene: TRBJ1-3; V gene: TRBV30; clone size: NA; CDR3 DNA: TGTGCCTGGATGAGGACCAGGGACTCTGGAAACACCATATATTTT; CDR3 protein: CAWMRTRDSGNTIYF
D gene: NA; J gene: TRBJ2-1; V gene: TRBV18; clone size: NA; CDR3 DNA: TGTGCCAGCTCACCTTATGCAGTTCAGGTCTACAATGAGCAGTTCTTC; CDR3 protein: CASSPYAVQVYNEQFF
D gene: TRBD1; J gene: TRBJ2-1; V gene: TRBV19; clone size: NA; CDR3 DNA: TGTGCCAGTAGTAGACAGGGCGGCGACCTCTACAATGAGCAGTTCTTC; CDR3 protein: CASSRQGGDLYNEQFF
D gene: NA; J gene: TRBJ1-5; V gene: TRBV6-1; clone size: NA; CDR3 DNA: TGTGCCAGCAGTGAAGCGGGACACTATAGCAATCAGCCCCAGCATTTT; CDR3 protein: CASSEAGHYSNQPQHF
D gene: TRBD1; J gene: TRBJ2-3; V gene: TRBV5-4; clone size: NA; CDR3 DNA: TGTGCCAGCAGCTTGTGGGGGACAGGGCGCACAGATACGCAGTATTTT; CDR3 protein: CASSLWGTGRTDTQYF
D gene: TRBD1; J gene: TRBJ1-1; V gene: TRBV5-1; clone size: NA; CDR3 DNA: TGCGCCAGCAGCTTGGCGGGACAGGGGGAATGGGGGTATCGCACTGAAGCTTTCTTT; CDR3 protein: CASSLAGQGEWGYRTEAFF
D gene: NA; J gene: TRBJ2-1; V gene: TRBV7-9; clone size: NA; CDR3 DNA: TGTGCCAGCAGCTTAGTCGGGACACCCTGGAATGAGCAGTTCTTC; CDR3 protein: CASSLVGTPWNEQFF
D gene: TRBD1; J gene: TRBJ1-3; V gene: TRBV7-2; clone size: NA; CDR3 DNA: TGTGCCAGCTCGGGACAGGGCTCTGGAAACACCATATATTTT; CDR3 protein: CASSGQGSGNTIYF